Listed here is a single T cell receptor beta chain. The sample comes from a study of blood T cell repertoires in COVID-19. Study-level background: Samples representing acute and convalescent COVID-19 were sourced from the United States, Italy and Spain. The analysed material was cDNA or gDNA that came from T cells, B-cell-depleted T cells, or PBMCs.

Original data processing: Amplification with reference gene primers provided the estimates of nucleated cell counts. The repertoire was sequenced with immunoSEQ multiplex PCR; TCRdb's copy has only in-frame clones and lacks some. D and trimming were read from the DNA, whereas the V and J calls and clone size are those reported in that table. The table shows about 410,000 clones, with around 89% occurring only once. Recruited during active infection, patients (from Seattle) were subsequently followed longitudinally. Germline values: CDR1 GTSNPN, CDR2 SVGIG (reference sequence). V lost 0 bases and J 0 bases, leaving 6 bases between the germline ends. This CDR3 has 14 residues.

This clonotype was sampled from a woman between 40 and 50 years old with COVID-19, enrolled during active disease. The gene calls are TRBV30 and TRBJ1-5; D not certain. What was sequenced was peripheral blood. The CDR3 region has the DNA TGTGCCTGGAGTGTGGCCAATAGCAATCAGCCCCAGCATTTT. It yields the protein CAWSVANSNQPQHF. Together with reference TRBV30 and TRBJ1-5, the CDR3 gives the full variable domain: SQTIHQWPATLVQPVGSPLSLECTVEGTSNPNLYWYRQAAGRGLQLLFYSVGIGQISSEVPQNLSASRPQDRQFILSSKKLLLSDSGFYLCAWSVANSNQPQHFGDGTRLSIL.